The clone carrying this TCR beta chain was seen a handful of times. The antigen remains unidentified. The record originates from a study of identical twins. Study-level findings and limits: A partial confounding effect on zero-insertion analyses could come from invariant MAIT and iNKT cells.

TCRdb fed the 5' RACE reads into MiXCR, producing one record per CDR3 protein. The sample carries around 1.7 million distinct CDR3 sequences, less than 40% recorded once. V was clipped by 6 bases and J by 0 bases, with 14 bases between them. This CDR3 comprises 14 residues. Germline V gene data show CDR1 as DFQATT and CDR2 as SNEGSKA (reference sequence). This TCR was sampled from a newborn girl in good health. The rearrangement joins TRBV20-1 to TRBJ1-2; the D gene is possibly TRBD1 (6 bases). The sample was cord blood. The CDR3 coding sequence is TGCAGTGCATCCACCAGGGGACCTAACTATGGCTACACCTTC. It specifies CSASTRGPNYGYTF.